Sequencing of this TCR beta chain was carried out in a study of blood T cell repertoires in COVID-19. In the study overall: Both acute and convalescent COVID-19 samples were obtained from the United States, Italy and Spain. In each case, the material was cDNA or gDNA derived from T cells, B-cell-depleted T cells, or PBMCs.

In the original analysis: The assay estimated nucleated cells by amplifying reference gene primers. Profiling relied on immunoSEQ multiplex PCR, and the TCRdb table lists in-frame clones only, not all of them. V and J calls plus clone size are reproduced from that table; the DNA served to infer D and trimming. The sample gives 120,000 or so clones, around 80% of which show up once; 15% to 20% is in the top ten. Patients from Seattle were sampled longitudinally, starting during active infection. Germline lookup yields CDR1 SQVTM and CDR2 ANQGSEA. The CDR3 has 12 amino acids. V lost 7 bases to trimming and J lost 6 bases; unmatched junction nucleotides: 8.

The TCR originated in a man aged 25 to 40 with COVID-19, enrolled during active disease. Sequencing was done on a sample of peripheral blood. The gene calls are TRBV29-1 and TRBJ2-7; 8 bases agree with TRBD2. Here the CDR3 DNA reads TGCAGCGGCGGACCGGGGGGGGGCGAGCAGTACTTC. Residues: CSGGPGGGEQYF.